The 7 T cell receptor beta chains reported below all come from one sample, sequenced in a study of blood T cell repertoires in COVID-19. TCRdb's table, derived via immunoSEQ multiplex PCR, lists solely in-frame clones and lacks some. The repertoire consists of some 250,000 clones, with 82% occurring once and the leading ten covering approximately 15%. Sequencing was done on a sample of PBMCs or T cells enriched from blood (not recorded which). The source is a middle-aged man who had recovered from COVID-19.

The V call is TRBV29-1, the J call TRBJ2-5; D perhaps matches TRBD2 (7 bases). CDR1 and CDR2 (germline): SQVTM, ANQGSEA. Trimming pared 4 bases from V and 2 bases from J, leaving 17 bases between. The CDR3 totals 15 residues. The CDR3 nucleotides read TGCAGCGTTGTATTCCAGGGAGGGGGACAAGAGACCCAGTACTTC. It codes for CSVVFQGGGQETQYF.

The CDR3 sequence is CASSFTGFEQYF. The CDR3 nucleotides read TGTGCCAGCAGCTTCACAGGGTTCGAGCAGTACTTC. This chain joins TRBV3-1 (or the pseudogene TRBV3-2) and TRBJ2-7; TRBD1 might be the D (6 bases). V dropped 5 bases and J dropped 6 bases, with 11 bases sitting between them. In germline, CDR1 is LGHDT, CDR2 YNNKEL (reference sequence). The CDR3 has 12 amino acids.

The CDR3 bases are TGTGCCAGCAGCTCTCGGACTAGAGGGGATACGCAGTATTTT. It translates to CASSSRTRGDTQYF. This chain uses TRBV7-6 with TRBJ2-3; 7 positions agree with TRBD2. The CDR3 has 14 amino acids. Unmatched junction bases numbered 7, after V lost 4 bases and J lost 6 bases. Germline V CDR1 and CDR2: SGHVS, FNYEAQ. Full variable domain (remainder filled in from reference TRBV7-6 and TRBJ2-3): GAGVSQSPRYKVTKRGQDVALRCDPISGHVSLYWYRQALGQGPEFLTYFNYEAQQDKSGLPNDRFSAERPEGSISTLTIQRTEQRDSAMYRCASSSRTRGDTQYFGPGTRLTVL.

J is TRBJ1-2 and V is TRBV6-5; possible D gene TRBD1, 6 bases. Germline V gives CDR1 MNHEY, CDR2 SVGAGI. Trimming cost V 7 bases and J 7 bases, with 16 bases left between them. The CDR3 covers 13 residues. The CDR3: CASNPGVVVGYTF. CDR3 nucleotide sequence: TGTGCCAGCAACCCAGGGGTTGTGGTTGGCTACACCTTC.

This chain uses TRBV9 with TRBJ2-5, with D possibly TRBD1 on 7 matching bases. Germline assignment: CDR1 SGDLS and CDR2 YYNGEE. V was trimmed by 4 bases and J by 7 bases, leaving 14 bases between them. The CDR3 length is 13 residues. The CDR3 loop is CASSPQGRGTQYF. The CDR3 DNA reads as TGTGCCAGCAGCCCACAGGGGCGGGGGACCCAGTACTTC.

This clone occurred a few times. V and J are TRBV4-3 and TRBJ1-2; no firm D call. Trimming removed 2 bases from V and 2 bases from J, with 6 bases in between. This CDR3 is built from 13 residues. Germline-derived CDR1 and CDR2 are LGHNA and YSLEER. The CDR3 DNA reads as TGCGCCAGCAGCCAAATTCAGAACTATGGCTACACCTTC. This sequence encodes CASSQIQNYGYTF.

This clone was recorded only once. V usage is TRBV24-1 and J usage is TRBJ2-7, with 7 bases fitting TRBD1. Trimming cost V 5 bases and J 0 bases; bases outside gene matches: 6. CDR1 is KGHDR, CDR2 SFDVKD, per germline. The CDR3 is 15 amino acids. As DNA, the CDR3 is TGTGCCACCAGTGCTACGACAGGGAGCTCCTACGAGCAGTACTTC. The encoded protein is CATSATTGSSYEQYF.